Following are 9 T cell receptor beta chains from one sample sequenced in a study of radiotherapy plus CTLA-4 blockade in lung cancer (dated 2018 in TCRdb). Libraries came from the immunoSEQ multiplex PCR assay. TCRdb carries this immuneACCESS record with in-frame sequences only. Its versions omit some clonotypes, under half of them owing to an unresolved V gene in the studies checked, with the rest unexplained. The sample records about 97,000 clones, under 85% of which are singletons. Of the sample, around 2.8% falls within the top ten clones. Material: peripheral blood, obtained from a patient treated with radiotherapy plus ipilimumab. All receptors derive from a human donor with non-small cell lung cancer who had a partial response to radiotherapy plus ipilimumab. Some clones in this sample may be carry-over from other donors' samples.

The chain uses TRBV30 and TRBJ2-1; TRBD2 might be the D (5 bases). This CDR3 region has 15 residues. Germline values: CDR1 GTSNPN, CDR2 SVGIG (reference sequence). V was trimmed by 7 bases and J by 3 bases, leaving 19 bases between them. CDR3 sequence reads: CASTTSGRFYNEQFF. The CDR3 coding sequence is TGTGCCTCCACGACAAGCGGTAGATTCTACAATGAGCAGTTCTTC.

This clone was seen more than once but under ten times. The rearrangement uses TRBV28 and TRBJ2-7; tentative D call: TRBD1 (6 bases). Germline CDR1 is MDHEN and CDR2 is SYDVKM. This CDR3 has 14 residues. The germline V and J ends were trimmed by 10 bases and 0 bases, with 16 bases remaining between them. Here the CDR3 DNA reads TGTGCCACCACTTCGGACAGCTACTCCTACGAGCAGTACTTC. This sequence encodes CATTSDSYSYEQYF.

V is TRBV2 and J is TRBJ2-1; 9 nucleotides match TRBD2. CDR1 and CDR2 (germline): SNHLY, FYNNEI. The CDR3 length is 14 residues. With 8 bases clipped from V and 3 bases from J, the junction kept 5 bases outside the gene matches. CDR3 DNA: TGTGCCAGCGTACAAGCGGGGGGCTACAATGAGCAGTTCTTC. Translation gives CASVQAGGYNEQFF.

The gene calls are TRBV7-9 and TRBJ2-1, with D maybe TRBD2 (5 bases). The V and J ends lost 1 base and 9 bases respectively, with 10 bases between them. The CDR3 sequence is 13 residues long. In germline, CDR1 is SEHNR, CDR2 FQNEAQ (reference sequence). CDR3 sequence: CASSLVRESEQFF. DNA for the CDR3: TGTGCCAGCAGCTTAGTAAGGGAGAGTGAGCAGTTCTTC.

The chain combines TRBV9 with TRBJ2-1; D perhaps matches TRBD2 (6 bases). The CDR3 has 17 residues. V dropped 3 bases and J dropped 8 bases, with 24 bases sitting between them. In germline, CDR1 is SGDLS, CDR2 YYNGEE. This CDR3 is CASSARGSWTKADEQFF. Here the CDR3 DNA reads TGTGCCAGCAGCGCCCGGGGAAGTTGGACTAAAGCTGATGAGCAGTTCTTC.

The J gene is TRBJ1-1, the V gene TRBV5-1; tentatively, D is TRBD1 (5 bases). The CDR3 extends over 14 amino acids. Trimming took 0 bases from V and 4 from J, leaving 10 bases between them. The germline CDR1 and CDR2 sequences are SGHRS and YFSETQ. The CDR3 sequence is CASSLGGLGTEAFF. The CDR3 DNA is TGCGCCAGCAGCTTGGGGGGCCTAGGCACTGAAGCTTTCTTT.

The chain joins TRBV19 to TRBJ2-1; maybe TRBD2 (6 bases). The ends were cut back, 4 bases at V and 6 bases at J, with 16 bases in the middle. The CDR3 consists of 15 residues. CDR1 and CDR2 from the germline V gene are LNHDA and SQIVND (reference sequence). The chain's CDR3 is CASSTHGGVLNEQFF. The DNA of the CDR3 is TGTGCCAGTAGTACCCACGGAGGGGTCCTCAATGAGCAGTTCTTC.

V gene TRBV5-5 combines with J gene TRBJ2-3; D perhaps matches TRBD2 (6 bases). V was shortened by 3 bases and J by 3 bases, with 17 bases between the two germline ends. Looked up from germline, CDR1 is SGHKS and CDR2 is YYEKEE (reference sequence). The CDR3 is 16 amino acids. CDR3 protein: CASSSGPLLATDTQYF. The CDR3 DNA follows: TGTGCCAGCAGCTCTGGTCCCTTACTAGCTACAGATACGCAGTATTTT.

The V gene is TRBV11-2, the J gene TRBJ1-2; D is perhaps TRBD1 (5 bases). Germline V gene sequence: CDR1 SGHAT, CDR2 FQNNGV. V dropped 0 bases and J dropped 4 bases, with 18 bases sitting between them. The CDR3 is 17 amino acids. The CDR3 DNA reads TGTGCCAGCAGCTTAGACCCGCGGGGGACGACGGGCTATGGCTACACCTTC. Translated, it gives CASSLDPRGTTGYGYTF.